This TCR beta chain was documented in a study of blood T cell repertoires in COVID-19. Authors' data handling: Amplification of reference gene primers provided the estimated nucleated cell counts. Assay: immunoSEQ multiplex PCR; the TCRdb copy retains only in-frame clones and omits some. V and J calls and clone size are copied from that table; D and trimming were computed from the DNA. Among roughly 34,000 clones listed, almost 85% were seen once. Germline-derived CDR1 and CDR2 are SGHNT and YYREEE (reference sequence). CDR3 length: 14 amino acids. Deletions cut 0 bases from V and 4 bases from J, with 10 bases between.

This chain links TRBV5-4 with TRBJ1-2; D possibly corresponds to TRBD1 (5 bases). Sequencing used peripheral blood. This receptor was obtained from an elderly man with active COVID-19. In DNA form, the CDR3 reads TGTGCCAGCAGCTTGGTCCCAGGGCTCTATGGCTACACCTTC. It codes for CASSLVPGLYGYTF.